This TCR beta chain was documented in a study of Tregs in tolerant kidney transplant recipients. TCRdb keeps only in-frame clones here, not all; method: immunoSEQ multiplex PCR. The sample has roughly 99,000 clones, more than 85% seen once; the top ten hold approximately 0.5%. Germline CDR1 and CDR2: ENHRY and SYGVKD. The CDR3 extends over 12 amino acids. Trimming removed 2 bases from V and 5 bases from J, with 6 bases in between. This TCR came from a human donor who received a combined kidney and bone marrow transplant. The V and J genes are TRBV10-3 and TRBJ2-5; D remains unclear. Sequenced material: CD4+ T cells from blood, taken before the transplant. This CDR3 is CAISETRETQYF. The CDR3 nucleotides read TGTGCCATCAGTGAGACTCGGGAGACCCAGTACTTC.